The subject of this entry is one T cell receptor beta chain. This entry is derived from a study of shared clonotypes between healthy human individuals. The J segment lost 3 bases and the V segment lost 4 bases, leaving 9 bases of the junction unmatched. Germline loops: CDR1 SGHRS, CDR2 YFSETQ. The CDR3 totals 16 residues. The data were produced by immunoSEQ multiplex PCR, yet TCRdb's version contains in-frame clones alone and is incomplete. The sample has under 200,000 clones; 85% to 95% are singletons. Material for sequencing was naive CD4+ T cells sorted from blood. Described subset: CD45RA+ positively selected. The receptor was derived from a woman under 40 in good health. The chain employs TRBV5-1 and TRBJ2-1; 8 nucleotides align to TRBD2. This CDR3 reads CASSKGLAANYNEQFF. The CDR3 bases are TGCGCCAGCAGCAAAGGACTAGCAGCAAACTACAATGAGCAGTTCTTC.